A single T cell receptor beta chain is shown here with its context. CDR3 length: 16 amino acids. V lost 5 bases and J 6 bases, leaving 19 bases between the germline ends. From germline, CDR1 is LGHNT and CDR2 FRNRAP. The use of a sample-barcoded 5' primer and a J-beta primer mix characterized a second PCR of roughly 6 to 11 cycles. Template switching added a 12-random-nucleotide identifier to every cDNA molecule. TCRdb used MiXCR to reprocess the 5' RACE reads, holding one entry per CDR3 protein. The sample holds 600,000 to 900,000 distinct CDR3 sequences; under 30% are singletons and the top ten take 3%. The sample originates from a study of blood T cells in healthy people across ages. A further study also used this sample, focusing on T cells of mothers and their children. Per that paper: Three healthy Caucasian mothers and their six children were the donors.

Sequencing used blood. The source is a boy aged 10-17 years in good health. The gene calls are TRBV12-5 and TRBJ2-2, with D perhaps given as TRBD1 or TRBD2 (6 bases each). This CDR3 is CASGPTIQGLAGELFF. CDR3 nucleotides: TGTGCTAGTGGTCCTACAATACAGGGACTGGCCGGGGAGCTGTTTTTT.